This T cell receptor beta chain stems from a study of T cell responses to AZD1222 COVID-19 vaccine. A word on this clone: Antigen specificity is unknown.

Regarding the study as a whole: Baseline seropositivity occurred in only a handful of AZD1222 recipients. Females made up more of the donors, who were largely white British, and clonal diversity may have come out too low.

TCRdb's copy holds only in-frame clones and misses some; the assay was immunoSEQ multiplex PCR. The sample lists about 140,000 clones, more than 85% occurring once. Germline CDR1 and CDR2: SGHAT and FQNNGV. The V and J ends lost 4 bases and 8 bases respectively, with 17 bases between them. The CDR3 is 15 amino acids. V gene TRBV11-2 combines with J gene TRBJ1-4, with D maybe TRBD1 (6 bases). Here the sequenced sample was peripheral blood, taken 28 days after the second AZD1222 dose. This clonotype was sampled from an adult who received the AZD1222 COVID-19 vaccine. The CDR3 protein is CASSYPGGGREKLFF. The CDR3 DNA reads TGTGCCAGCAGCTACCCGGGGGGCGGCCGGGAAAAACTGTTTTTT.